This TCR beta chain comes out of a study of T-cell memory formation after mild COVID-19 (dated by TCRdb to 2020 to 2022). Regarding the study in general: Most TCR sequence clusters were specific to one of the two donors. In a couple of donors, T-cell clones that expanded and contracted after mild COVID-19 were tracked by sequencing TCRalpha and TCRbeta repertoires over time. The cohort comprised two young, previously healthy adult volunteers, one female and one male. Study-wide findings and limitations: The detection of some responding clones in pre-infection memory suggests that pre-existing cross-reactive memory T cells joined the SARS-CoV-2 response. Whether the second-wave clones peaking on day 37 were SARS-CoV-2 specific was not confirmed. Contracting CD4+ clones turned up mainly in the CM and EM memory subsets, whereas EMRA was where CD8+ clones were enriched. From day 15 to 85, contracting clones showed balanced CD4/CD8 phenotypes, whereas a second wave of clones that expanded from day 15 to 37 leaned towards CD4+. The study included only a couple of mild cases, and larger cohorts that include severe cases with pre-infection samples were judged to be necessary.

TCRdb names Illumina NovaSeq 6000 as the instrument used. cDNA libraries for TCRalpha and TCRbeta were prepared by 5'RACE using constant-segment primers, with sample barcodes and unique molecular identifiers added. RNA was extracted from every sample with Trizol reagent. Amplification of the libraries took two PCR steps, and the second step added a second sample barcode plus Illumina TruSeq adapters. Sequencing of the libraries was done on an Illumina NovaSeq, producing 2 x 150 bp paired-end reads. From the authors' description of their analysis: Demultiplexing of reads and collapsing into UMI-guided consensus sequences were performed with migec v1.2.7. Using mixcr v2.1.11, the UMI consensuses were aligned to TRA and TRB V and J templates and assembled into clonotypes. A clonotype was counted as expanded or contracted only when both edgeR and NoisET called the clonotype significant, with the noise models trained on biological replicates. edgeR calls used a false discovery rate-adjusted p below 0.01 and a log2 fold-change threshold of 1. PCA with hierarchical clustering of max-normalized trajectories of the 1000 most abundant clonotypes was used as exploratory dynamics analysis. Each responding clone was given a CD4 or CD8 phenotype based on the CD4+ and CD8+ repertoires, which had been sequenced separately. TCRdb cleaned the public reads at Q25 with fastp, built clones with MiXCR and kept in-frame beta chains. CDR3 protein sequences are deduplicated, and each keeps its most common genes and DNA. For this entry, the V and J calls and clone size follow TCRdb and not the study's own pipeline. The sample table lists around 220,000 distinct CDR3 sequences, around 15% of them with a count of one. Jointly, the top ten make up approximately 3.6% of the sample.

Ficoll-Paque density gradient centrifugation was used to isolate PBMCs. As regards this clonotype: This receptor's antigen is unknown. No base quality values were provided; no much bigger clone lies one nucleotide off.

Sequencing used PBMCs or a T cell subset sorted from them (not recorded which). This TCR was sampled from a man younger than 35 who had mild COVID-19 (a few samples of this study predate the infection). The sample titles of this study are shuffled in the database, so cell type and time point are left out; the donor was told from shared clones.

The DNA sequence is as follows: TGTGCCAGCAGCTCCTTGGACATCTCTGGAGAGACCCAGTACTTC. Translation gives CASSSLDISGETQYF. This sequence uses TRBV7-6 and TRBJ2-5; the D segment could be TRBD1, given 5 matching bases. Looking up the germline V gene yields CDR1 SGHVS and CDR2 FNYEAQ. The CDR3 runs 15 residues from the cysteine to the phenylalanine. The only DNA kept is the CDR3, 45 bases in frame from the first base. V is cut by 4 bases and J by 4 bases, and the space between the germline ends is 16 bases. The reference TRBV7-6 and TRBJ2-5 proteins fill in what lies around the CDR3, so the full variable domain reads GAGVSQSPRYKVTKRGQDVALRCDPISGHVSLYWYRQALGQGPEFLTYFNYEAQQDKSGLPNDRFSAERPEGSISTLTIQRTEQRDSAMYRCASSSLDISGETQYFGPGTRLLVL.